This TCR beta chain was recorded in a study of chemoradiotherapy in HPV16-positive cancers. Study at large: Candidate HPV-specific clones and shared TCR motifs came from a couple of HPV16-positive patients.

The table came from immunoSEQ multiplex PCR; TCRdb's copy has only in-frame clones and leaves some out. The data contain 20,000 to 25,000 clones, around 87% of them singletons. Details on this clone: The antigen is unknown.

Samples were taken several times over chemoradiotherapy. CDR1 is MNHEY, CDR2 SMNVEV, per germline (reference sequence). The CDR3 spans 13 residues. The V end lost 5 bases, the J end lost 1 base, and 8 bases lay between the germline ends. General study findings and limits: In HPV16-positive patients, HPV-responsive T-cell expansion tracked better recurrence-free survival.

This chain connects TRBV27 to TRBJ1-1; D ambiguous. This receptor was taken from a human donor with HPV-associated anogenital cancer. The sequencing used blood, collected from a patient who underwent chemoradiotherapy. In nucleotides, the CDR3 is TGTGCCAGCAGTCTAAGGGAGAACACTGAAGCTTTCTTT. This sequence encodes CASSLRENTEAFF.